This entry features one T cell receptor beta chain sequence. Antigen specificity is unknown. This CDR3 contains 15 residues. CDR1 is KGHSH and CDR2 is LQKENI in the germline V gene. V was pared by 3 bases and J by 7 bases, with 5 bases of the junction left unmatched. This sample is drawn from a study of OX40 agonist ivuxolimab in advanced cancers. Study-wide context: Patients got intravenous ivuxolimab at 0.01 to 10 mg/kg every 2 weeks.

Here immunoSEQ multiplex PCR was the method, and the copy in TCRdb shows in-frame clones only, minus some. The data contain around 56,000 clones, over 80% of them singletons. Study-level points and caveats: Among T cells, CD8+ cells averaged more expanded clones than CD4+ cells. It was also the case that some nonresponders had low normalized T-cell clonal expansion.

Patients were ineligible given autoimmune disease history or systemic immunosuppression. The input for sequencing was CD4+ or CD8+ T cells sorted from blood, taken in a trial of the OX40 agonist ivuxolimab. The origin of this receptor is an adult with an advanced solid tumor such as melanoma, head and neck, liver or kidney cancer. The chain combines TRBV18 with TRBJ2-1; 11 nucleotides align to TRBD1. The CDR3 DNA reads TGTGCCAGCTCACCCAGGACAGGGGGCATGAATGAGCAGTTCTTC. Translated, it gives CASSPRTGGMNEQFF.